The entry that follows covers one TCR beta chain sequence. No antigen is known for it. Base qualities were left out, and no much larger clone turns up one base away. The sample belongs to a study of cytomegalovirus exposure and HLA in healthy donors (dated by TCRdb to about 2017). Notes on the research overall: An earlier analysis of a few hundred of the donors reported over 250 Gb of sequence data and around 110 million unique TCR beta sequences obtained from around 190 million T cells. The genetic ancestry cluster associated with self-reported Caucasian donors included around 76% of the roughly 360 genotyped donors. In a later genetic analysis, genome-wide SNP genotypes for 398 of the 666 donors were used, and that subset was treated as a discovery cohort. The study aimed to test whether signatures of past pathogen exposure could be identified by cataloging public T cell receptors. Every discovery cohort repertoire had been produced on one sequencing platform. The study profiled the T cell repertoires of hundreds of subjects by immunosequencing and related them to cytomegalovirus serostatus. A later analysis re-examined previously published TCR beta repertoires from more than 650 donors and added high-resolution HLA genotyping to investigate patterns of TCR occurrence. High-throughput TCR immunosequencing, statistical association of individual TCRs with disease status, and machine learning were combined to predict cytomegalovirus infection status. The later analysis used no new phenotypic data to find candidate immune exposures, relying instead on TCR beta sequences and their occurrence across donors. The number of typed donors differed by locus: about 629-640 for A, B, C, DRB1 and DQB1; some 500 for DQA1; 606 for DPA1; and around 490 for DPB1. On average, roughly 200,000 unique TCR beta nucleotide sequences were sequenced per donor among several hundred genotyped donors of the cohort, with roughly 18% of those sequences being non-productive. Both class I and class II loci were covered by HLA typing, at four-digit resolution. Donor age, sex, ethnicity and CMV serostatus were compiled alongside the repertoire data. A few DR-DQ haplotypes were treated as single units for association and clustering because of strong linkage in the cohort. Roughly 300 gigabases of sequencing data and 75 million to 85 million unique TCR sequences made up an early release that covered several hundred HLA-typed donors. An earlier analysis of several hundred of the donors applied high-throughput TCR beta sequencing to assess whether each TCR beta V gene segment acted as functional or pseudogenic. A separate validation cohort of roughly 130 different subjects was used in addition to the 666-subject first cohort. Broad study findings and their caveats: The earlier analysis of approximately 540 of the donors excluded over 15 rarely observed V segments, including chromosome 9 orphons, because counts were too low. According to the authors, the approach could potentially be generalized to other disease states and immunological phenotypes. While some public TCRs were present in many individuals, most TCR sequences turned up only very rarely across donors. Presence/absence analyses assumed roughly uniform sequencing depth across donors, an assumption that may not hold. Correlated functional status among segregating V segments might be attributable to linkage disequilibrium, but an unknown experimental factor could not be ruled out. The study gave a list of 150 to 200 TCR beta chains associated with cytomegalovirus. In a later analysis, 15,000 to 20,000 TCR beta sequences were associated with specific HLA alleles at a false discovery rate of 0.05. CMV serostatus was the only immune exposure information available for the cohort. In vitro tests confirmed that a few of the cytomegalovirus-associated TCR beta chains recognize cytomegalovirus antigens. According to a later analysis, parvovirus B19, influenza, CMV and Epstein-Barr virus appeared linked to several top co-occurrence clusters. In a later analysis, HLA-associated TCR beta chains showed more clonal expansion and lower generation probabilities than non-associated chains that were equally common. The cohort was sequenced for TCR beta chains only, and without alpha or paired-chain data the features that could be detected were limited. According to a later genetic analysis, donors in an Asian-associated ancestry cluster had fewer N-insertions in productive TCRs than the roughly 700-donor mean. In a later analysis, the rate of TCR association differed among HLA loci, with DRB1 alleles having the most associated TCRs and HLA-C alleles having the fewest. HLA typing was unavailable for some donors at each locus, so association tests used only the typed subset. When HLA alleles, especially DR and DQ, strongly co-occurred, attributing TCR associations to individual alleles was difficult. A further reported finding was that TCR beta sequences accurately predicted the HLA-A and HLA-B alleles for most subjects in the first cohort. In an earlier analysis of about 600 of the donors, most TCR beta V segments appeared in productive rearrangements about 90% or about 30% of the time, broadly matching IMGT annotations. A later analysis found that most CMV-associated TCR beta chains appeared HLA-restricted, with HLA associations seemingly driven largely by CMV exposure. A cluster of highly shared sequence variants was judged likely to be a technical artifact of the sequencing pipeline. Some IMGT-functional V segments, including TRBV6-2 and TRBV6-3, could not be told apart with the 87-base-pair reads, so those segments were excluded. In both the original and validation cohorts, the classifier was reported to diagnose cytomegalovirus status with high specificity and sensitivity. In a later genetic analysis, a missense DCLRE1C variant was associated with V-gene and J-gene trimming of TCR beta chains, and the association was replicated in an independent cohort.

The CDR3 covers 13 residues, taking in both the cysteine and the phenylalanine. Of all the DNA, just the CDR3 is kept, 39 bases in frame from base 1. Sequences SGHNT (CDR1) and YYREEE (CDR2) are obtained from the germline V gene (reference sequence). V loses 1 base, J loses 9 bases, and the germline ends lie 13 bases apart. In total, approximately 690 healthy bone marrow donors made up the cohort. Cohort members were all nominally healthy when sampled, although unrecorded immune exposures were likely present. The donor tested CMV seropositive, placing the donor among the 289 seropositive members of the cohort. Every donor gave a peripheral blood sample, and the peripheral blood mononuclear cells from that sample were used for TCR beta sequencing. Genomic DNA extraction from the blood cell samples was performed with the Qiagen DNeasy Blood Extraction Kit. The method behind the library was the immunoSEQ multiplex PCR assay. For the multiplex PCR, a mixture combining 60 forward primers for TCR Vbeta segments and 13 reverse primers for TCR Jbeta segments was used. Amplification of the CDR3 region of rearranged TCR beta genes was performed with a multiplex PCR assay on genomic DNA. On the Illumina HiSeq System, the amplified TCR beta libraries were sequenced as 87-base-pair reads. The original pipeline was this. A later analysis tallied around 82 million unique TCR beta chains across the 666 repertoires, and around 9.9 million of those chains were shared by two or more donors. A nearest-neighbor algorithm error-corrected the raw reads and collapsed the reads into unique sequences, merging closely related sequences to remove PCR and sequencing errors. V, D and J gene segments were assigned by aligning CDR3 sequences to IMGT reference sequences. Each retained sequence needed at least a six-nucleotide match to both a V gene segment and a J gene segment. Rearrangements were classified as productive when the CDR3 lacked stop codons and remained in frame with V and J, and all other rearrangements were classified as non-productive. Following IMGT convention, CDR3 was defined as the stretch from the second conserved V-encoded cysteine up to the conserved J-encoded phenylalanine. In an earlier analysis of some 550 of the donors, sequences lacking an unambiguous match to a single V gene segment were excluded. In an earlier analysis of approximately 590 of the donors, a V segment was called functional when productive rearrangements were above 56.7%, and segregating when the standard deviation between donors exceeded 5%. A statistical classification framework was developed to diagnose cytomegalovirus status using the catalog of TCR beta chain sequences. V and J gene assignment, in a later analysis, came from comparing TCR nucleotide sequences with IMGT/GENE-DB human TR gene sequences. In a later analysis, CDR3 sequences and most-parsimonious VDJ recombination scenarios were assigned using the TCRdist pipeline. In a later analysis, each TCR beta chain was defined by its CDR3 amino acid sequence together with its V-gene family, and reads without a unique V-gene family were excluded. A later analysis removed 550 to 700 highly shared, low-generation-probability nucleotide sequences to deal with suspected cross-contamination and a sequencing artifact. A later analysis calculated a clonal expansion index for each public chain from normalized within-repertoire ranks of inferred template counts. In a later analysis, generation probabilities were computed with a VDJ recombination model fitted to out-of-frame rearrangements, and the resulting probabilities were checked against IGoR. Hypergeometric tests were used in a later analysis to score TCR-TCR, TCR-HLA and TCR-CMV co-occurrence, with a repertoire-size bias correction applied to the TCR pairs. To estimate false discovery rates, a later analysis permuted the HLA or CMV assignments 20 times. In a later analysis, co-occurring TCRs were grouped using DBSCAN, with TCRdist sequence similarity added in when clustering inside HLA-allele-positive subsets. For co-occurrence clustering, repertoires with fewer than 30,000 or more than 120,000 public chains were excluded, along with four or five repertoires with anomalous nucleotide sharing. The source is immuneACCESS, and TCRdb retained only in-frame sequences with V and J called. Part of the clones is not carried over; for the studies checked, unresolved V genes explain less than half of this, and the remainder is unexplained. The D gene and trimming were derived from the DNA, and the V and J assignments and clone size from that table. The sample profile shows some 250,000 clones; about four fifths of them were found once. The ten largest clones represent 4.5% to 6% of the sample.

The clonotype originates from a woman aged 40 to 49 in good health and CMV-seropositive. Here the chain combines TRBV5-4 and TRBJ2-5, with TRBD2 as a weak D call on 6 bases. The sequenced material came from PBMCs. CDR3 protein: CASSLSVGEAQYF. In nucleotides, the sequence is TGTGCCAGCAGCTTGTCCGTTGGGGAGGCCCAGTACTTC.